This T cell receptor beta chain was identified during a study of blood T cell repertoires in COVID-19. Turning to the study itself: COVID-19 samples collected from the United States, Italy and Spain covered acute and convalescent phases. T cells, B-cell-depleted T cells, or PBMCs provided the cDNA or gDNA that served as material.

The ends were cut back, 4 bases at V and 3 bases at J, with 13 bases in the middle. Germline CDR1 and CDR2: SGDLS and YYNGEE. CDR3 size: 15 residues. Authors' analysis steps: Estimated nucleated cell counts came from reference gene primer amplification. The data were produced by immunoSEQ multiplex PCR, yet TCRdb's version contains in-frame clones alone and is incomplete. The V and J calls and clone size are taken from that table; D and trimming were inferred from the DNA. Of about 120,000 clones in the sample, 88% were seen once. The sample consisted of peripheral blood. The receptor comes from a woman aged 45-65 years with acute or convalescent COVID-19. The J gene is TRBJ2-2, the V gene TRBV9; no definite D call. The DNA for the CDR3 is TGTGCCAGCAGCTTAACCCCCGTAGACACCGGGGAGCTGTTTTTT. Translated: CASSLTPVDTGELFF.